These T cell receptor beta chains were read from a single sample in a study of cytomegalovirus exposure and HLA in healthy donors. Some clones are missing from TCRdb's copy, which holds only in-frame ones; the method was immunoSEQ multiplex PCR. The top ten clones hold 1.5% to 2% of a sample with roughly 260,000 clones, about 83% of them seen once. Material for sequencing was PBMCs. These receptor sequences come from a woman aged 40 to 50 in good health and CMV-seropositive. Both conserved end residues are part of each CDR3. Each record gives: CDR3 protein, CDR3 DNA, D gene, V gene, J gene, clone size. The D gene is left open where the match is weak. The size of a clone is reported for some rows only, either as once, few or many, or as a class for expanded clones.

CDR3aa: CASSPTTGNYGYTF; CDR3nt: TGCGCCAGCAGCCCCACGACAGGGAACTATGGCTACACCTTC; d_gene: TRBD1; v_gene: TRBV4-3; j_gene: TRBJ1-2; abundance: .
CDR3aa: CATSRDGYEQYF; CDR3nt: TGTGCCACCAGCAGAGACGGCTACGAGCAGTACTTC; d_gene: .; v_gene: TRBV15; j_gene: TRBJ2-7; abundance: .
CDR3aa: CASSPRTSRETQYF; CDR3nt: TGTGCCAGCAGCCCGAGGACTAGTCGGGAGACCCAGTACTTC; d_gene: TRBD2; v_gene: TRBV7-9; j_gene: TRBJ2-5; abundance: .
CDR3aa: CASSPSWASNEQFF; CDR3nt: TGTGCCAGCAGCCCCAGTTGGGCGTCAAATGAGCAGTTCTTC; d_gene: .; v_gene: TRBV9; j_gene: TRBJ2-1; abundance: .
CDR3aa: CATSGGLLLLPGGSNYGYTF; CDR3nt: TGTGCCACCAGCGGGGGCCTCTTACTCCTCCCGGGGGGATCTAACTATGGCTACACCTTC; d_gene: .; v_gene: TRBV15; j_gene: TRBJ1-2; abundance: .
CDR3aa: CAWSTSVAEQFF; CDR3nt: TGTGCCTGGAGTACTAGCGTTGCTGAGCAGTTCTTC; d_gene: TRBD2; v_gene: TRBV30; j_gene: TRBJ2-1; abundance: .
CDR3aa: CSVEKAGQGRGNTGELFF; CDR3nt: TGCAGCGTTGAGAAGGCGGGACAGGGGAGGGGGAACACCGGGGAGCTGTTTTTT; d_gene: TRBD1; v_gene: TRBV29-1; j_gene: TRBJ2-2; abundance: few
CDR3aa: CASSVVGAGAEDTQYF; CDR3nt: TGTGCCAGCAGCGTAGTTGGGGCGGGAGCTGAAGATACGCAGTATTTT; d_gene: TRBD2; v_gene: TRBV9; j_gene: TRBJ2-3; abundance: .
CDR3aa: CASSANSGRERSEQFF; CDR3nt: TGTGCCAGCAGCGCTAATAGCGGGAGGGAAAGATCTGAGCAGTTCTTC; d_gene: TRBD2; v_gene: TRBV2; j_gene: TRBJ2-1; abundance: .
CDR3aa: CASSQESFGSGEQFF; CDR3nt: TGCGCCAGCAGCCAAGAGTCTTTTGGGTCGGGTGAGCAGTTCTTC; d_gene: .; v_gene: TRBV4-3; j_gene: TRBJ2-1; abundance: few
CDR3aa: CATSRGGGAYTGELFF; CDR3nt: TGTGCCACCAGCAGAGGAGGGGGCGCGTACACCGGGGAGCTGTTTTTT; d_gene: TRBD1; v_gene: TRBV15; j_gene: TRBJ2-2; abundance: .
CDR3aa: CASSVGRDSEQFF; CDR3nt: TGTGCCAGCAGCGTAGGGCGGGATAGCGAGCAGTTCTTC; d_gene: .; v_gene: TRBV9; j_gene: TRBJ2-1; abundance: .
CDR3aa: CASSLEVHYGYTF; CDR3nt: TGTGCCAGCAGTTTGGAGGTCCACTATGGCTACACCTTC; d_gene: .; v_gene: TRBV28; j_gene: TRBJ1-2; abundance: .
CDR3aa: CASSPADSGSYNEQFF; CDR3nt: TGTGCCAGCAGCCCCGCGGACTCTGGCTCCTACAATGAGCAGTTCTTC; d_gene: .; v_gene: TRBV4-2; j_gene: TRBJ2-1; abundance: .
CDR3aa: CASSEATKDYGYTF; CDR3nt: TGTGCCAGCAGTGAAGCTACTAAGGACTATGGCTACACCTTC; d_gene: .; v_gene: TRBV2; j_gene: TRBJ1-2; abundance: .
CDR3aa: CASSSSGFEQFF; CDR3nt: TGTGCCAGCAGTAGCTCGGGGTTTGAGCAGTTCTTC; d_gene: .; v_gene: TRBV25-1; j_gene: TRBJ2-1; abundance: .
CDR3aa: CASSFPDRVYEQYF; CDR3nt: TGTGCCAGCAGTTTCCCCGACAGGGTCTACGAGCAGTACTTC; d_gene: TRBD1; v_gene: TRBV28; j_gene: TRBJ2-7; abundance: .
CDR3aa: CASSQETGSSDNSPLHF; CDR3nt: TGCGCCAGCAGCCAAGAGACCGGGAGCTCCGATAATTCACCCCTCCACTTT; d_gene: .; v_gene: TRBV4-1; j_gene: TRBJ1-6; abundance: few
CDR3aa: CASSFRDRVNEQYF; CDR3nt: TGTGCCAGCAGCTTCCGAGACAGGGTCAACGAGCAGTACTTC; d_gene: TRBD1; v_gene: TRBV5-8; j_gene: TRBJ2-7; abundance: .
CDR3aa: CASSLARGTGGSGANVLTF; CDR3nt: TGTGCCAGCAGCTTAGCGCGGGGGACAGGGGGCAGTGGGGCCAACGTCCTGACTTTC; d_gene: TRBD1; v_gene: TRBV7-6; j_gene: TRBJ2-6; abundance: .
CDR3aa: CASSRTRSIRGTDTQYF; CDR3nt: TGTGCCAGTAGCCGGACCCGGAGCATCAGGGGAACAGATACGCAGTATTTT; d_gene: .; v_gene: TRBV19; j_gene: TRBJ2-3; abundance: .
CDR3aa: CASSENPGGNIQYF; CDR3nt: TGTGCCAGCAGTGAAAATCCCGGGGGAAACATTCAGTACTTC; d_gene: .; v_gene: TRBV6-1; j_gene: TRBJ2-4; abundance: .
CDR3aa: CASTEGGRLGYTF; CDR3nt: TGTGCCAGCACCGAAGGGGGTAGACTTGGCTACACCTTC; d_gene: .; v_gene: TRBV7-2; j_gene: TRBJ1-2; abundance: .
CDR3aa: CASRDSSTYEQYF; CDR3nt: TGTGCCAGTAGAGACTCATCCACCTACGAGCAGTACTTC; d_gene: .; v_gene: TRBV19; j_gene: TRBJ2-7; abundance: .
CDR3aa: CASSSAGAGGELFF; CDR3nt: TGTGCCAGCAGCTCCGCGGGGGCTGGCGGGGAGCTGTTTTTT; d_gene: .; v_gene: TRBV9; j_gene: TRBJ2-2; abundance: .
CDR3aa: CASSQGLATYEQYF; CDR3nt: TGTGCCAGCAGCCAGGGACTAGCGACCTACGAGCAGTACTTC; d_gene: TRBD2; v_gene: TRBV9; j_gene: TRBJ2-7; abundance: .
CDR3aa: CASRPGTGLSYNEQFF; CDR3nt: TGTGCCAGCAGACCCGGGACAGGGCTCTCCTACAATGAGCAGTTCTTC; d_gene: TRBD1; v_gene: TRBV5-4; j_gene: TRBJ2-1; abundance: .
CDR3aa: CASSEADRGSYGYTF; CDR3nt: TGTGCCAGCAGTGAAGCTGACAGGGGGTCATATGGCTACACCTTC; d_gene: TRBD1; v_gene: TRBV6-1; j_gene: TRBJ1-2; abundance: .
CDR3aa: CASSNGQRVSYEQYF; CDR3nt: TGTGCCAGCAGCAACGGACAGAGAGTCTCCTACGAGCAGTACTTC; d_gene: .; v_gene: TRBV11-2; j_gene: TRBJ2-7; abundance: .
CDR3aa: CASSLATSQETQYF; CDR3nt: TGTGCCAGCAGCTTAGCGACTAGCCAAGAGACCCAGTACTTC; d_gene: .; v_gene: TRBV11-1; j_gene: TRBJ2-5; abundance: .
CDR3aa: CATGADTQYF; CDR3nt: TGTGCCACGGGGGCAGATACGCAGTATTTT; d_gene: .; v_gene: TRBV10-3; j_gene: TRBJ2-3; abundance: .
CDR3aa: CASSYLQGGHGYTF; CDR3nt: TGTGCCAGCAGCTACCTACAGGGAGGGCATGGCTACACCTTC; d_gene: .; v_gene: TRBV7-9; j_gene: TRBJ1-2; abundance: .
CDR3aa: CASSIVSVRGAYEQYF; CDR3nt: TGTGCCAGTAGTATAGTTTCCGTCCGGGGGGCCTACGAGCAGTACTTC; d_gene: TRBD2; v_gene: TRBV19; j_gene: TRBJ2-7; abundance: .
CDR3aa: CSSSLRRETYNEQFF; CDR3nt: TGTTCCAGCAGCTTACGGCGGGAAACCTACAATGAGCAGTTCTTC; d_gene: .; v_gene: TRBV7-9; j_gene: TRBJ2-1; abundance: .
CDR3aa: CAIRRQGSYEQYF; CDR3nt: TGTGCCATCAGGAGACAGGGCTCCTACGAGCAGTACTTC; d_gene: TRBD1; v_gene: TRBV10-3; j_gene: TRBJ2-7; abundance: .
CDR3aa: CASSATGTDTQYF; CDR3nt: TGTGCCAGCAGCGCGACCGGGACAGATACGCAGTATTTT; d_gene: .; v_gene: TRBV11-3; j_gene: TRBJ2-3; abundance: .
CDR3aa: CASSILLAGGIDEQYF; CDR3nt: TGTGCCAGTAGTATTCTGCTAGCGGGAGGAATAGACGAGCAGTACTTC; d_gene: TRBD2; v_gene: TRBV19; j_gene: TRBJ2-7; abundance: once
CDR3aa: CAWSGQRESYNEQFF; CDR3nt: TGTGCCTGGAGTGGCCAGCGGGAGAGCTACAATGAGCAGTTCTTC; d_gene: TRBD2; v_gene: TRBV30; j_gene: TRBJ2-1; abundance: .
CDR3aa: CAWKGQGEANYGYTF; CDR3nt: TGTGCCTGGAAGGGACAGGGAGAAGCTAACTATGGCTACACCTTC; d_gene: TRBD1; v_gene: TRBV30; j_gene: TRBJ1-2; abundance: .
CDR3aa: CASSNTSGVSGANVLTF; CDR3nt: TGTGCCAGCAGCAATACCTCAGGGGTTTCTGGGGCCAACGTCCTGACTTTC; d_gene: .; v_gene: TRBV21-1; j_gene: TRBJ2-6; abundance: .
CDR3aa: CASRRTGVDSSGANVLTF; CDR3nt: TGTGCCAGCAGAAGGACAGGGGTCGACTCCTCTGGGGCCAACGTCCTGACTTTC; d_gene: TRBD1; v_gene: TRBV6-4; j_gene: TRBJ2-6; abundance: .
CDR3aa: CATSRDFGGKLQPQHF; CDR3nt: TGTGCCACCAGCAGAGATTTCGGGGGTAAGCTACAGCCCCAGCATTTT; d_gene: .; v_gene: TRBV15; j_gene: TRBJ1-5; abundance: .
CDR3aa: CASYKNTGELFF; CDR3nt: TGTGCCAGCTACAAGAACACCGGGGAGCTGTTTTTT; d_gene: .; v_gene: TRBV6-5; j_gene: TRBJ2-2; abundance: .
CDR3aa: CASSLGQGTYGYTF; CDR3nt: TGTGCCAGCAGTTTGGGACAGGGGACCTATGGCTACACCTTC; d_gene: TRBD1; v_gene: TRBV28; j_gene: TRBJ1-2; abundance: .
CDR3aa: CASSYGQGAGNTIYF; CDR3nt: TGTGCCAGCAGTTACGGACAGGGGGCTGGAAACACCATATATTTT; d_gene: TRBD1; v_gene: TRBV6-5; j_gene: TRBJ1-3; abundance: once
CDR3aa: CASSIEGGNTEAFF; CDR3nt: TGTGCCAGTAGTATAGAAGGGGGTAACACTGAAGCTTTCTTT; d_gene: .; v_gene: TRBV19; j_gene: TRBJ1-1; abundance: .
CDR3aa: CASSLEGTIPFGGGEKLFF; CDR3nt: TGCGCCAGCAGCTTGGAGGGGACAATTCCCTTCGGTGGCGGTGAAAAACTGTTTTTT; d_gene: .; v_gene: TRBV5-1; j_gene: TRBJ1-4; abundance: .
CDR3aa: CASSGRDSSTDTQYF; CDR3nt: TGTGCCAGCAGCGGCAGGGATTCTAGCACAGATACGCAGTATTTT; d_gene: .; v_gene: TRBV9; j_gene: TRBJ2-3; abundance: .